This TCR beta chain emerged from a study of cytomegalovirus exposure and HLA in healthy donors. Unrecorded immune exposures were likely, despite nominal health at sampling. The study ran its PCR with 60 Vbeta and 13 Jbeta primers. TCRdb's table, derived via immunoSEQ multiplex PCR, lists solely in-frame clones and lacks some. The table has 150,000 to 250,000 clones, approximately 85% seen once. General study points: Previous analysis showed most TCR beta V segments were productive about 87% or about 30% of the time. The authors reported that TCR beta sequences could predict HLA-A and HLA-B alleles. These predictions were accurate for most subjects in the first cohort.

Comment on this clone: Its antigen is not identified.

Source material: PBMCs. The receptor was isolated from a woman aged 45-65 years in good health and CMV-seronegative.

CDR3 sequence reads: CSVSGQGAGLEKLFF. The CDR3 region has the DNA TGCAGCGTTTCCGGACAGGGGGCTGGTCTCGAAAAACTGTTTTTT. The chain has TRBV29-1 and TRBJ1-4, with 11 nucleotides matching TRBD1. J gave up 8 bases and V 5 bases, and 10 bases lay outside the gene matches. The CDR3 totals 15 residues. The germline V gene encodes CDR1 SQVTM and CDR2 ANQGSEA.